The sequence of this T cell receptor (beta chain) was determined in a study of blood T cell repertoires in COVID-19. About the research overall: There were acute and convalescent COVID-19 samples, and they came from the United States, Italy and Spain. The analysed material was cDNA or gDNA that came from T cells, B-cell-depleted T cells, or PBMCs.

Authors' analysis steps: Nucleated cell counts were estimated from reference gene primer amplification. The data were produced by immunoSEQ multiplex PCR, yet TCRdb's version contains in-frame clones alone and is incomplete. V and J calls and clone size come straight from that table; D and trimming were deduced from the DNA. The data hold around 240,000 clones, with about 83% observed a single time. The CDR3 loop spans 14 amino acids. CDR1 MDHEN and CDR2 SYDVKM come from the germline V gene. Trimming removed 5 bases at V and 6 bases at J, with 14 bases between. This chain connects TRBV28 to TRBJ1-5; D is perhaps TRBD1 (6 bases). This TCR was sampled from a woman in her forties or fifties with acute or convalescent COVID-19. Input material: peripheral blood. This CDR3 is CASSITGGAQPQHF. In nucleotides, the CDR3 is TGTGCCAGCAGTATCACGGGGGGGGCTCAGCCCCAGCATTTT.